This TCR beta chain originates from a study of blood T cell repertoires in COVID-19. In the study overall: PBMCs, B-cell-depleted T cells, or T cells were the source of the cDNA or gDNA that made up the material.

Per germline, CDR1 SGHNT and CDR2 YENEEA. The CDR3 runs to 13 residues. With 5 bases removed from V and 7 bases from J, the gap between germline ends came to 15 bases. Method: immunoSEQ multiplex PCR; TCRdb's copy keeps in-frame clones and lacks some. The sample consists of 150,000 to 200,000 clones, 80% to 90% of them appearing once. The rearrangement uses TRBV11-3 and TRBJ2-7, with a possible D match to TRBD1 (5 bases). Sequencing was performed on peripheral blood. The sequence was obtained from a woman in her seventies with acute or convalescent COVID-19. In nucleotides, the CDR3 is TGTGCCAGCAGCCCAGGGCCGGATACGGAGCAGTACTTC. It codes for CASSPGPDTEQYF.